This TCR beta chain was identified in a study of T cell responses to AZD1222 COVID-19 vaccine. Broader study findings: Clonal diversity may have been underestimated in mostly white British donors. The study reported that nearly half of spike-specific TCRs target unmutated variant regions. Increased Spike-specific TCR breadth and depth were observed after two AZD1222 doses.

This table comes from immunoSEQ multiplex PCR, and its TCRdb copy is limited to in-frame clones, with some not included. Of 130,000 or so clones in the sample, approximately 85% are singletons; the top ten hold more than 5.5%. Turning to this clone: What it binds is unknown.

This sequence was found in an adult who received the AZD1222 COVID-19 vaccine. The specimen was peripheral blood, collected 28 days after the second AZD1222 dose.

The CDR3 loop reads CATSMGGRTGELFF. As DNA, the CDR3 is TGCGCCACCTCCATGGGGGGGAGAACCGGGGAGCTGTTTTTT. The chain employs TRBV5-1 and TRBJ2-2, with 7 bases matching TRBD2. V trimming: 9 bases; J trimming: 5 bases; junction bases outside the gene matches: 10. From germline, CDR1 is SGHRS and CDR2 YFSETQ. The CDR3 is 14 amino acids.